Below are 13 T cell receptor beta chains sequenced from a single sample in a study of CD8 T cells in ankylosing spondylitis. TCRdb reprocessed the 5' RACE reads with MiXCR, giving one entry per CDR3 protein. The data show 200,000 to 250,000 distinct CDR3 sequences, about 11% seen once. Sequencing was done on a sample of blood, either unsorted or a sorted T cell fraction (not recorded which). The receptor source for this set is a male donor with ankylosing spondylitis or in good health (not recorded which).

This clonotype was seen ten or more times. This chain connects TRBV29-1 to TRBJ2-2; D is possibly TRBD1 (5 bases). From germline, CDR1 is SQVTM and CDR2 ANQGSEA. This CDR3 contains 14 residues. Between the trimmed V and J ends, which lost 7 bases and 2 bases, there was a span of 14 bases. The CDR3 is CSADTGVNTGELFF. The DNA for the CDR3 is TGCAGCGCTGATACAGGAGTAAACACCGGGGAGCTGTTTTTT.

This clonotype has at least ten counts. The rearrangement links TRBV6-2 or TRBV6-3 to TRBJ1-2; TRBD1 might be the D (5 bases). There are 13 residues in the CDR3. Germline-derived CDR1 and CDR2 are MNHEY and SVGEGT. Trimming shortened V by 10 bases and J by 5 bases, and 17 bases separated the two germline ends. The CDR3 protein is CATPGAWGYGYTF. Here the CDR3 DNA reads TGTGCCACACCGGGAGCCTGGGGGTATGGCTACACCTTC.

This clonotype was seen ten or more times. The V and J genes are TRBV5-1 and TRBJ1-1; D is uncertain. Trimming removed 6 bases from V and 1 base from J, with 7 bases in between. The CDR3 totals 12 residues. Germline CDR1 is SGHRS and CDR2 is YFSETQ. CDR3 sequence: CASNGGNTEAFF. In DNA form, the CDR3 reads TGCGCCAGCAATGGAGGGAACACTGAAGCTTTCTTT.

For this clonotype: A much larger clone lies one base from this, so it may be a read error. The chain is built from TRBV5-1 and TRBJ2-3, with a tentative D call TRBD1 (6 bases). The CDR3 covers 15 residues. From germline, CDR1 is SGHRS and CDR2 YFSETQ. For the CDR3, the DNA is TGCGACAGCAGCAGGGGCGAAACCCGCACAGATACGCAGTATTTT. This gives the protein CDSSRGETRTDTQYF.

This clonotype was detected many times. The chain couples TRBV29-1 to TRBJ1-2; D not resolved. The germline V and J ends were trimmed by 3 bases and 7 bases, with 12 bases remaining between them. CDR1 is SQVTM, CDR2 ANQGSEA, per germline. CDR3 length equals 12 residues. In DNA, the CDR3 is TGCAGCGTTGAGGAAACATCCCGTGGCTACACCTTC. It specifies CSVEETSRGYTF.

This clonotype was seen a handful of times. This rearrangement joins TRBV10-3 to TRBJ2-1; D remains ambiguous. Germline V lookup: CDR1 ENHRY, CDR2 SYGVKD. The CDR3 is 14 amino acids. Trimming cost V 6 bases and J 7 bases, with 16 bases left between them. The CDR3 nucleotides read TGTGCCATCAGCCCAGATAGAACAGCTAATGAGCAGTTCTTC. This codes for CAISPDRTANEQFF.

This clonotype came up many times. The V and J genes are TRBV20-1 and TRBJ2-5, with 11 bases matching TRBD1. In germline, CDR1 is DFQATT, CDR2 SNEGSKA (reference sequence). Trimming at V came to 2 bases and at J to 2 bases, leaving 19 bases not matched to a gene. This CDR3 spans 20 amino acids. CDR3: CSARSQDGVDRGRVQETQYF. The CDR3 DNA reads TGCAGTGCTAGATCCCAAGATGGCGTGGACAGGGGGCGCGTTCAAGAGACCCAGTACTTC.

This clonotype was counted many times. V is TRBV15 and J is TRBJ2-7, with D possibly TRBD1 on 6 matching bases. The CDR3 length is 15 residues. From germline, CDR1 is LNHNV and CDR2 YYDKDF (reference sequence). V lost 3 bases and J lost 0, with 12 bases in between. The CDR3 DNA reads TGTGCCACCAGCAGCGGAACAGGGATCTCCTACGAGCAGTACTTC. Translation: CATSSGTGISYEQYF.

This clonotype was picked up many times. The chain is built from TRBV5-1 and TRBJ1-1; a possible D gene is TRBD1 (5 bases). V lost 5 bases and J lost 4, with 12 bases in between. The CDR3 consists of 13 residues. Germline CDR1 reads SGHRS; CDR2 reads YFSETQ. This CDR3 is CASRWGDGTEAFF. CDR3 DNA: TGCGCCAGCAGGTGGGGGGATGGCACTGAAGCTTTCTTT.

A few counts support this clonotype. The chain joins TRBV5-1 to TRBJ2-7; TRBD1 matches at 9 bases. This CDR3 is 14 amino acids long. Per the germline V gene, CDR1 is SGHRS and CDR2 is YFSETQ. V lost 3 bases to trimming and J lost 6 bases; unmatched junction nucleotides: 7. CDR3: CASSWGQGISEQYF. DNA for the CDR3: TGCGCCAGCAGCTGGGGACAGGGAATCTCCGAGCAGTACTTC.

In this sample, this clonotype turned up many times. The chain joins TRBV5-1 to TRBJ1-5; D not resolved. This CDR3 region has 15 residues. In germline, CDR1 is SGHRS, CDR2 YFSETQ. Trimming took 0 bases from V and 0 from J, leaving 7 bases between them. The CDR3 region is CASSLDFSSNQPQHF. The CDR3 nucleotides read TGCGCCAGCAGCTTGGACTTCAGTAGCAATCAGCCCCAGCATTTT.

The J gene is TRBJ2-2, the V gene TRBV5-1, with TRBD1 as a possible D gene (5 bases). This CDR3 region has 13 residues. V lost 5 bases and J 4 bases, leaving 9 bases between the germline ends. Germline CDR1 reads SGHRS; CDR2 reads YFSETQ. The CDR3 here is CASRQGSTGELFF. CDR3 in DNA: TGCGCCAGCAGGCAGGGTAGCACCGGGGAGCTGTTTTTT.

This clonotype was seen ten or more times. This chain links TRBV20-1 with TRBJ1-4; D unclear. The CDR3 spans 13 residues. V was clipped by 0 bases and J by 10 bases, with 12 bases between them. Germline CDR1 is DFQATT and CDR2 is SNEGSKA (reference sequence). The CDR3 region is CSARDRSVGKLFF. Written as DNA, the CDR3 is TGCAGTGCTAGAGATAGAAGCGTTGGAAAACTGTTTTTT.